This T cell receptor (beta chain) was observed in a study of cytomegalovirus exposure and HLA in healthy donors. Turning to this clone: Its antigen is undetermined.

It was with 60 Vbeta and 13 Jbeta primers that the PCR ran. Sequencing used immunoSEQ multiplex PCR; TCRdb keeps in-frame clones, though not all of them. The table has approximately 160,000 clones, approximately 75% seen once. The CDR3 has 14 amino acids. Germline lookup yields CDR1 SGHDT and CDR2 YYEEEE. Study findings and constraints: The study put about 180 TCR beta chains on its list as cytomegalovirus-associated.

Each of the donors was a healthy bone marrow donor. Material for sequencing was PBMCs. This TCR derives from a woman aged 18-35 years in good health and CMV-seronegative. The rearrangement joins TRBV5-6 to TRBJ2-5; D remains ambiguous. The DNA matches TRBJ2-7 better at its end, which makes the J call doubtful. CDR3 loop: CASSFTPASYEQYF. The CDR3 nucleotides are TGTGCCAGCAGCTTCACTCCAGCGTCCTACGAGCAGTACTTC.